A selection of T cell receptor beta chains follows, all from one sample in a study of blood T cells in healthy people across ages. Using its own MiXCR run on the 5' RACE reads, TCRdb lists one record per CDR3 protein. The table includes approximately 490,000 distinct CDR3 sequences, 24% detected once. The same data also contributed to another study, on T cells of mothers and their children.

What was sequenced was blood. All receptors derive from a boy aged 5 to 17 in good health. Both conserved end residues are part of each CDR3. The order of the fields is D gene, clone size, V gene, J gene, CDR3 protein, CDR3 DNA. The D gene is left open where the match is weak. Size values are once, few and many counts, or a class for expanded clones, and some rows have none.

d_gene: NA; abundance: few; v_gene: TRBV12-3/TRBV12-4; j_gene: TRBJ1-2; CDR3aa: CASSPESRNYGYTF; CDR3nt: TGTGCCAGCAGTCCTGAATCCCGGAACTATGGCTACACCTTC
d_gene: NA; abundance: NA; v_gene: TRBV12-3/TRBV12-4; j_gene: TRBJ1-4; CDR3aa: CASRGLGEKLFF; CDR3nt: TGTGCCAGCAGGGGATTGGGTGAAAAACTGTTTTTT
d_gene: TRBD1; abundance: NA; v_gene: TRBV5-6; j_gene: TRBJ1-2; CDR3aa: CASGFRQGAFGYTF; CDR3nt: TGTGCCAGCGGATTCAGACAGGGGGCGTTTGGCTACACCTTC
d_gene: NA; abundance: NA; v_gene: TRBV30; j_gene: TRBJ2-2; CDR3aa: CAWTNTGELFF; CDR3nt: TGTGCCTGGACGAACACCGGGGAGCTGTTTTTT
d_gene: TRBD2; abundance: many; v_gene: TRBV7-2; j_gene: TRBJ2-5; CDR3aa: CASSLRTRQETQYF; CDR3nt: TGTGCCAGCAGCTTAAGGACTAGACAAGAGACCCAGTACTTC
d_gene: NA; abundance: few; v_gene: TRBV3-1; j_gene: TRBJ1-2; CDR3aa: CASSLQRANYGYTF; CDR3nt: TGTGCCAGCAGTCTGCAAAGGGCCAACTATGGCTACACCTTC
d_gene: TRBD2; abundance: many; v_gene: TRBV12-5; j_gene: TRBJ2-1; CDR3aa: CASGFRSGSHNEQFF; CDR3nt: TGTGCTAGTGGTTTTCGCAGCGGGAGCCACAATGAGCAGTTCTTC
d_gene: TRBD1; abundance: few; v_gene: TRBV25-1; j_gene: TRBJ1-4; CDR3aa: CASSEYTGVTNEKLFF; CDR3nt: TGTGCCAGCAGTGAATATACAGGGGTTACTAATGAAAAACTGTTTTTT
d_gene: NA; abundance: NA; v_gene: TRBV6-5; j_gene: TRBJ2-1; CDR3aa: CASSYSGKDYNEQFF; CDR3nt: TGTGCCAGCAGTTATTCTGGGAAGGATTACAATGAGCAGTTCTTC
d_gene: TRBD2; abundance: NA; v_gene: TRBV4-3; j_gene: TRBJ2-1; CDR3aa: CARSQGSGRGSYNEQFF; CDR3nt: TGCGCCAGAAGCCAAGGTAGCGGGAGAGGCTCCTACAATGAGCAGTTCTTC
d_gene: NA; abundance: few; v_gene: TRBV7-9; j_gene: TRBJ2-3; CDR3aa: CASSLAWQTSTDTQYF; CDR3nt: TGTGCCAGCAGCTTAGCGTGGCAGACTAGCACAGATACGCAGTATTTT
d_gene: NA; abundance: few; v_gene: TRBV4-3; j_gene: TRBJ1-1; CDR3aa: CASSQGPMQNTEAFF; CDR3nt: TGCGCCAGCAGCCAAGGTCCCATGCAGAACACTGAAGCTTTCTTT
d_gene: TRBD2; abundance: NA; v_gene: TRBV29-1; j_gene: TRBJ2-7; CDR3aa: CSVREAGDFYEQYF; CDR3nt: TGCAGCGTTAGGGAAGCGGGAGACTTCTACGAGCAGTACTTC
d_gene: NA; abundance: few; v_gene: TRBV6-5; j_gene: TRBJ1-3; CDR3aa: CASSYSTGNTIYF; CDR3nt: TGTGCCAGCAGTTACTCGACTGGAAACACCATATATTTT
d_gene: TRBD1; abundance: NA; v_gene: TRBV11-2; j_gene: TRBJ2-7; CDR3aa: CASSWDSTYEQYF; CDR3nt: TGTGCCAGCAGTTGGGACAGCACCTACGAGCAGTACTTC
d_gene: TRBD2; abundance: many; v_gene: TRBV4-3; j_gene: TRBJ2-2; CDR3aa: CASSQTGGNTGELFF; CDR3nt: TGCGCCAGCAGCCAAACGGGGGGGAACACCGGGGAGCTGTTTTTT
d_gene: NA; abundance: NA; v_gene: TRBV5-1; j_gene: TRBJ2-7; CDR3aa: CASTVGGGGYEQYF; CDR3nt: TGCGCCAGCACAGTCGGGGGCGGGGGATACGAGCAGTACTTC
d_gene: NA; abundance: few; v_gene: TRBV15; j_gene: TRBJ1-1; CDR3aa: CATSRVSENTEAFF; CDR3nt: TGTGCCACCAGCAGAGTCAGTGAGAACACTGAAGCTTTCTTT
d_gene: NA; abundance: NA; v_gene: TRBV7-9; j_gene: TRBJ2-3; CDR3aa: CASSLTTGTDTQYF; CDR3nt: TGTGCCAGCAGCTTAACCACAGGCACAGATACGCAGTATTTT
d_gene: NA; abundance: NA; v_gene: TRBV27; j_gene: TRBJ1-1; CDR3aa: CASSYRGGYTEAFF; CDR3nt: TGTGCCAGCAGTTATCGGGGAGGGTACACTGAAGCTTTCTTT
d_gene: NA; abundance: few; v_gene: TRBV9; j_gene: TRBJ2-1; CDR3aa: CASSYDPLFSEQFF; CDR3nt: TGTGCCAGCAGCTATGACCCTTTGTTTAGTGAGCAGTTCTTC
d_gene: NA; abundance: NA; v_gene: TRBV11-2; j_gene: TRBJ2-7; CDR3aa: CASSLLGTDAYEQYF; CDR3nt: TGTGCCAGCAGCTTACTCGGTACCGACGCCTACGAGCAGTACTTC
d_gene: TRBD2; abundance: NA; v_gene: TRBV20-1; j_gene: TRBJ2-5; CDR3aa: CSARFGLAGGETQYF; CDR3nt: TGCAGTGCTAGATTCGGGCTAGCGGGAGGAGAGACCCAGTACTTC
d_gene: TRBD1; abundance: few; v_gene: TRBV10-3; j_gene: TRBJ1-2; CDR3aa: CAISRQGVPRPGGYTF; CDR3nt: TGTGCCATCAGCCGACAGGGGGTACCGAGGCCGGGGGGCTACACCTTC
d_gene: NA; abundance: NA; v_gene: TRBV27; j_gene: TRBJ2-1; CDR3aa: CASSSLVSYNEQFF; CDR3nt: TGTGCCAGCAGTTCGCTAGTCTCCTACAATGAGCAGTTCTTC
d_gene: TRBD1; abundance: few; v_gene: TRBV6-1; j_gene: TRBJ1-4; CDR3aa: CASRKDRANEKLFF; CDR3nt: TGTGCCAGCAGGAAAGACAGGGCCAATGAAAAACTGTTTTTT
d_gene: NA; abundance: few; v_gene: TRBV29-1; j_gene: TRBJ2-1; CDR3aa: CSVEDGGRESLSYNEQFF; CDR3nt: TGCAGCGTTGAAGACGGCGGACGGGAAAGTCTGTCCTACAATGAGCAGTTCTTC
d_gene: TRBD2; abundance: few; v_gene: TRBV27; j_gene: TRBJ2-5; CDR3aa: CASSPRTSLTQETQYF; CDR3nt: TGTGCCAGCAGTCCCCGGACTAGCCTAACCCAAGAGACCCAGTACTTC